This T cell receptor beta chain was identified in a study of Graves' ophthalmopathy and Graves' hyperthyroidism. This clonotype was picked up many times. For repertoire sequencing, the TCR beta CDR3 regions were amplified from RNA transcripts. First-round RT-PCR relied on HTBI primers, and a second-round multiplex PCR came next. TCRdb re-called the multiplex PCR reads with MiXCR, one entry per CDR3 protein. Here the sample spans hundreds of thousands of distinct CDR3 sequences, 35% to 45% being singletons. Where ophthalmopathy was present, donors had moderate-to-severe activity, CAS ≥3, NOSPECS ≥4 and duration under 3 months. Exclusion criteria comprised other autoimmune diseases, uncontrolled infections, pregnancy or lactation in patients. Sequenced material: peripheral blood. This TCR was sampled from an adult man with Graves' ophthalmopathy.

The CDR3 is CASSGRGSDWYDSPLHF. The CDR3 nucleotides read TGTGCCAGCAGCGGCAGGGGATCAGATTGGTATGATTCACCCCTCCACTTT. The chain uses TRBV7-2 and TRBJ1-6; tentatively, D is TRBD1 (6 bases). Germline-derived CDR1 and CDR2 are SGHTA and FQGNSA. This CDR3 comprises 17 residues. Trimming left V 5 bases short and J 8 bases short, with 22 bases between.